These 25 T cell receptor beta chains were all obtained from the same sample, sequenced in a study of OX40 agonist ivuxolimab in advanced cancers. The protocol was immunoSEQ multiplex PCR, while the TCRdb copy is restricted to in-frame clones and leaves out a portion. Among nearly 85,000 clones listed, just over 85% were seen once. Sample: CD4+ or CD8+ T cells sorted from blood, taken in a trial of the OX40 agonist ivuxolimab. These TCRs come from an adult with an advanced solid tumor such as melanoma, head and neck, liver or kidney cancer.

CDR3 DNA sequence: TGTGCCAGCAGCGTAGATGTAGGGGTCTATGGCTACACCTTC. The encoded protein is CASSVDVGVYGYTF. The rearrangement links TRBV9 to TRBJ1-2; D perhaps matches TRBD1 (5 bases). The CDR3 runs to 14 residues. Germline V gene lookup returns CDR1 SGDLS and CDR2 YYNGEE. With 0 bases removed from V and 4 bases from J, the gap between germline ends came to 10 bases.

V and J are TRBV5-1 and TRBJ2-5, with 9 bases lining up with TRBD1. Per the germline V gene, CDR1 is SGHRS and CDR2 is YFSETQ. The CDR3 totals 15 residues. Trimming took 3 bases from V and 1 from J; bases not matched to a gene: 4. This chain's CDR3 is CASSSAQGAQETQYF. CDR3 nucleotides: TGCGCCAGCAGCTCGGCACAGGGGGCCCAAGAGACCCAGTACTTC.

J is TRBJ2-5 and V is TRBV2, with TRBD1 identical over 9 bases. Germline trimming cut 4 bases from V and 2 bases from J; bases unmatched to any gene: 5. The CDR3 is made up of 15 amino acids. The germline V gene has CDR1 SNHLY and CDR2 FYNNEI. The CDR3 region is CASSGAGTGQETQYF. The CDR3 coding sequence is TGTGCCAGCAGTGGGGCCGGGACAGGGCAAGAGACCCAGTACTTC.

The chain combines TRBV10-3 with TRBJ1-2; D gene ambiguous. This CDR3 is built from 12 residues. The V end lost 10 bases, the J end lost 7 bases, and 16 bases lay between the germline ends. Per germline, CDR1 ENHRY and CDR2 SYGVKD. The CDR3: CATETGALGYTF. CDR3 DNA sequence: TGTGCCACCGAAACGGGCGCTCTTGGCTACACCTTC.

In this sample, this clone turned up once. The chain carries TRBV30 and TRBJ1-4; 9 positions match TRBD1. This CDR3 is built from 15 residues. The V gene's germline CDR1 is GTSNPN and CDR2 SVGIG (reference sequence). CDR3 sequence: CACFGTGSTNEKLFF. CDR3 in DNA: TGTGCTTGTTTCGGGACAGGGTCTACTAATGAAAAACTGTTTTTT.

V gene TRBV5-4 combines with J gene TRBJ1-2; 11 nucleotides match TRBD1. V was pared by 3 bases and J by 6 bases, with 7 bases of the junction left unmatched. In germline, CDR1 is SGHNT, CDR2 YYREEE (reference sequence). The CDR3 spans 15 residues. The CDR3 sequence: CASSSPGQGGNGYTF. In DNA, the CDR3 is TGTGCCAGCAGCTCGCCGGGACAGGGGGGTAATGGCTACACCTTC.

The chain recombines TRBV7-9 with TRBJ1-2; 10 bases map to TRBD1. This CDR3 comprises 16 residues. V was clipped by 5 bases and J by 5 bases; unmatched bases: 11. Germline V gives CDR1 SEHNR, CDR2 FQNEAQ (reference sequence). CDR3 region: CASSLPQTGGPYGYTF. The CDR3 bases are TGTGCCAGCAGCCTCCCTCAGACAGGGGGCCCTTATGGCTACACCTTC.

This chain uses TRBV4-1 with TRBJ1-2; perhaps TRBD1 as D (6 bases). V lost 4 bases to trimming and J lost 4 bases, with 16 bases between them. Germline lookup yields CDR1 MGHRA and CDR2 YSYEKL. This CDR3 region has 15 residues. The CDR3 nucleotides are TGCGCCAGCAGCCCGGCGGACAGCAGCTTCTATGGCTACACCTTC. Its protein is CASSPADSSFYGYTF.

The chain joins TRBV10-1 to TRBJ1-2; D gene uncertain. Trimming stripped 5 bases from V and 1 base from J, with 5 bases between. This CDR3 has 12 residues. CDR1 is WNHNN, CDR2 SYGVQD, per germline (reference sequence). The CDR3 DNA is TGCGCCAGCAGTAGGTTTAACTATGGCTACACCTTC. This gives the protein CASSRFNYGYTF.

V is TRBV7-3 and J is TRBJ2-3; D is perhaps TRBD2 (5 bases). The CDR3 consists of 13 residues. With 5 bases removed from V and 5 bases from J, the gap between germline ends came to 11 bases. Per the germline V gene, CDR1 is SGHTA and CDR2 is FQGTGA. CDR3 protein: CASSQDRGDTQYF. The CDR3, as DNA: TGTGCCAGCAGCCAAGATCGGGGAGATACGCAGTATTTT.

This clone was picked up a small number of times. V is TRBV5-5 and J is TRBJ1-5; 7 bases map to TRBD1. V gave up 3 bases and J gave up 7 bases; unmatched junction bases: 10. Per the germline V gene, CDR1 is SGHKS and CDR2 is YYEKEE (reference sequence). CDR3 length: 15 residues. CDR3 in DNA: TGTGCCAGCAGCTCGCAGACAGGGAGAATGCAGCCCCAGCATTTT. Protein sequence: CASSSQTGRMQPQHF.

The chain recombines TRBV30 with TRBJ2-4, with 8 bases lining up with TRBD2. Trimming at V came to 2 bases and at J to 6 bases, leaving 9 bases not matched to a gene. Germline V gene sequence: CDR1 GTSNPN, CDR2 SVGIG (reference sequence). The CDR3 extends over 15 amino acids. The CDR3 region is CAWSYGRREVNIQYF. In DNA form, the CDR3 reads TGTGCCTGGAGTTATGGACGGCGGGAGGTAAACATTCAGTACTTC.

V is TRBV6-1 and J is TRBJ1-5, with D maybe TRBD1 (5 bases). V was trimmed by 4 bases and J by 3 bases, leaving 7 bases between them. Germline loops: CDR1 MNHNS, CDR2 SASEGT. The CDR3 is made up of 13 amino acids. This CDR3 reads CASSAGFNQPQHF. Here the CDR3 DNA reads TGTGCCAGCAGTGCAGGGTTCAATCAGCCCCAGCATTTT.

This clone was detected a few times. The chain joins TRBV7-9 to TRBJ1-5, with D unresolved. Germline V gives CDR1 SEHNR, CDR2 FQNEAQ (reference sequence). V was shortened by 5 bases and J by 7 bases, with 12 bases between the two germline ends. CDR3 length equals 13 residues. CDR3 protein: CASSILDWQPQHF. The DNA for the CDR3 is TGTGCCAGCAGCATCCTGGATTGGCAGCCCCAGCATTTT.

The chain links TRBV30 to TRBJ1-1, with unresolved D. CDR1 is GTSNPN, CDR2 SVGIG, per germline (reference sequence). CDR3 length equals 15 residues. The V end lost 2 bases, the J end lost 0 bases, and 13 bases lay between the germline ends. CDR3: CAWSRHSTMNTEAFF. The CDR3 nucleotides are TGTGCCTGGAGTCGCCACAGCACCATGAACACTGAAGCTTTCTTT. The full variable domain, rest sourced from reference TRBV30 and TRBJ1-1, is SQTIHQWPATLVQPVGSPLSLECTVEGTSNPNLYWYRQAAGRGLQLLFYSVGIGQISSEVPQNLSASRPQDRQFILSSKKLLLSDSGFYLCAWSRHSTMNTEAFFGQGTRLTVV.

The chain joins TRBV5-1 to TRBJ2-7, with TRBD2 matching over 12 bases. The V and J ends lost 4 bases and 5 bases, in that order; junction bases with no gene match: 10. The length of the CDR3 is 16 residues. Germline V CDR1 and CDR2: SGHRS, YFSETQ. CDR3 loop: CASSRASGGAGHEQYF. For the CDR3, the DNA is TGCGCCAGCAGCCGTGCTAGCGGGGGGGCCGGCCACGAGCAGTACTTC. The whole variable domain, remainder taken from reference TRBV5-1 and TRBJ2-7, is KAGVTQTPRYLIKTRGQQVTLSCSPISGHRSVSWYQQTPGQGLQFLFEYFSETQRNKGNFPGRFSGRQFSNSRSEMNVSTLELGDSALYLCASSRASGGAGHEQYFGPGTRLTVT.

The V and J genes are TRBV5-1 and TRBJ2-5; 8 bases match TRBD1. CDR1 and CDR2 (germline): SGHRS, YFSETQ. This CDR3 is built from 16 residues. Trimming cost V 0 bases and J 1 base; bases outside gene matches: 5. The CDR3 coding sequence is TGCGCCAGCAGCTTGGACAGGGGGTACTCCCAAGAGACCCAGTACTTC. Translating gives CASSLDRGYSQETQYF.

A few counts support this clone. This chain joins TRBV19 and TRBJ1-1; D possibly corresponds to TRBD1 (6 bases). The CDR3 totals 12 residues. The germline V gene encodes CDR1 LNHDA and CDR2 SQIVND (reference sequence). The V gene lost 7 bases and the J gene lost 3 bases, with 9 bases spanning the gap. CDR3 nucleotide sequence: TGTGCCAGTACAGGGGAGGACACTGAAGCTTTCTTT. Amino acids: CASTGEDTEAFF.

The chain has TRBV6-1 and TRBJ1-5, with 9 positions matching TRBD1. The CDR3 totals 14 residues. V shed 3 bases, J shed 5 bases, and the junction held 2 bases outside the gene matches. Per germline, CDR1 MNHNS and CDR2 SASEGT. The CDR3 DNA reads as TGTGCCAGCAGTGAGACAGGGGGGGATCAGCCCCAGCATTTT. The encoded protein is CASSETGGDQPQHF.

The J gene is TRBJ2-1, the V gene TRBV19, with D unresolved. Germline-derived CDR1 and CDR2 are LNHDA and SQIVND (reference sequence). The CDR3 has 14 residues. Trimming removed 5 bases from V and 8 bases from J, with 16 bases in between. CDR3 nucleotides: TGTGCCAGTAGTGAACAGACATCTAACGATGAGCAGTTCTTC. Translation: CASSEQTSNDEQFF.

The chain recombines TRBV7-2 with TRBJ1-2, with D possibly matching TRBD1 (5 bases). Germline V lookup: CDR1 SGHTA, CDR2 FQGNSA. Trimming took off 1 base at V and 3 bases at J, with 15 bases between the two ends. CDR3 length equals 16 residues. The CDR3 DNA is TGTGCCAGCAGCTTAGGGACATGGTGGGGAGACTATGGCTACACCTTC. Translated: CASSLGTWWGDYGYTF.

The chain carries TRBV4-3 and TRBJ2-1; TRBD1 matches at 10 bases. Trimming cost V 1 base and J 6 bases; bases outside gene matches: 6. Germline lookup yields CDR1 LGHNA and CDR2 YSLEER. The CDR3 is 16 residues long. The CDR3 bases are TGCGCCAGCAGCCAAGGACAGGGGGCGGTTGGCAATGAGCAGTTCTTC. Residues: CASSQGQGAVGNEQFF.

The gene calls are TRBV4-2 and TRBJ1-4; D is undetermined. Germline lookup yields CDR1 LGHNA and CDR2 YNFKEQ. Trimming removed 0 bases at V and 8 bases at J, with 10 bases between. This CDR3 contains 14 residues. In nucleotides, the CDR3 is TGTGCCAGCAGCCAAGATTTGGGCAGGGAAAAACTGTTTTTT. Its translation: CASSQDLGREKLFF.

The rearrangement links TRBV6-5 to TRBJ2-2; D is unclear. V was cut by 6 bases and J by 4 bases, with 9 bases left in between. This CDR3 region has 13 residues. Germline values: CDR1 MNHEY, CDR2 SVGAGI. CDR3 amino acids: CASRATLTGELFF. The CDR3 region has the DNA TGTGCCAGCAGGGCGACACTCACCGGGGAGCTGTTTTTT.

This chain joins TRBV9 and TRBJ2-5, with TRBD2 identical over 9 bases. Germline V gene sequence: CDR1 SGDLS, CDR2 YYNGEE. Trimming took 0 bases from V and 5 from J; bases not matched to a gene: 11. This CDR3 is built from 17 residues. CDR3 in DNA: TGTGCCAGCAGCGTAGAAGGTGGAGCGGGGGGCCGGGAGACCCAGTACTTC. Translating gives CASSVEGGAGGRETQYF.